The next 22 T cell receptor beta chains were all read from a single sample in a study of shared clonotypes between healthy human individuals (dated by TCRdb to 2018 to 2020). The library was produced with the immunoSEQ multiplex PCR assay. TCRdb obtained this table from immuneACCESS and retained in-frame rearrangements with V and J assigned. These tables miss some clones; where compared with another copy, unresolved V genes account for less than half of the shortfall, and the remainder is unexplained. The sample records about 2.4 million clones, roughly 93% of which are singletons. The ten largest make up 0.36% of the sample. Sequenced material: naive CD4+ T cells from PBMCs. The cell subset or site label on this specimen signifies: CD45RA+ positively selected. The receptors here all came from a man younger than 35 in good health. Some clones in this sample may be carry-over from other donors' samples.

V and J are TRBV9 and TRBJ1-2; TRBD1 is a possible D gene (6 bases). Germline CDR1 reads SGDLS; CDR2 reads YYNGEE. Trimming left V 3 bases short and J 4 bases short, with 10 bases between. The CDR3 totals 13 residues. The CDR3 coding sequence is TGTGCCAGCAGCGCAACAGGGCTCTATGGCTACACCTTC. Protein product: CASSATGLYGYTF.

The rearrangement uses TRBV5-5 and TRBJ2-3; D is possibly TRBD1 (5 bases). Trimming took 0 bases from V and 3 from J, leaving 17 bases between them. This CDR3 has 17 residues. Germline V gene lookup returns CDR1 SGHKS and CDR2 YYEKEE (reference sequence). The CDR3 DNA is TGTGCCAGCAGCTTGGTTCAGGGCCCCTCCCCTACAGATACGCAGTATTTT. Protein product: CASSLVQGPSPTDTQYF.

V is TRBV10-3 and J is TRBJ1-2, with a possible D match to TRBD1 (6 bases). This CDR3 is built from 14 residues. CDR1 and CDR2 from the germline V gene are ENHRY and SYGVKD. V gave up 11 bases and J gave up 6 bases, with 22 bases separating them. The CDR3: CAVPISDRTNGYTF. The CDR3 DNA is TGTGCCGTCCCAATTTCGGACAGAACCAATGGCTACACCTTC.

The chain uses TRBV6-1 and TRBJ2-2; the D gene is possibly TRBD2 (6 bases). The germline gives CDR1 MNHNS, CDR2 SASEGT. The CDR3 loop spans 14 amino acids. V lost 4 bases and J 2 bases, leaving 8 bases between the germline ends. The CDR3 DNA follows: TGTGCCAGCAGTGTTAGCGGAAACACCGGGGAGCTGTTTTTT. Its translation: CASSVSGNTGELFF.

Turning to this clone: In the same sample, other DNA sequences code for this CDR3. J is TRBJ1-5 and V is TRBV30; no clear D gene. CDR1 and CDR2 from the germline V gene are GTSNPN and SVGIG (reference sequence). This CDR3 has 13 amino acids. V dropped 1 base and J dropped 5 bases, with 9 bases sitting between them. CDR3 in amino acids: CAWSGPGYQPQHF. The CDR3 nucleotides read TGTGCCTGGAGTGGGCCGGGGTATCAGCCCCAGCATTTT.

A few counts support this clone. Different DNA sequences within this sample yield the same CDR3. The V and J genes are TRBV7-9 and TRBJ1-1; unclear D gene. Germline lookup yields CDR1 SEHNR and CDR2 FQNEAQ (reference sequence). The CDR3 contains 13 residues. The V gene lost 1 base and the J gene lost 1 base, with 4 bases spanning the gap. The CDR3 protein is CASSLGQNTEAFF. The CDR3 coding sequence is TGTGCCAGCAGCTTAGGGCAGAACACTGAAGCTTTCTTT.

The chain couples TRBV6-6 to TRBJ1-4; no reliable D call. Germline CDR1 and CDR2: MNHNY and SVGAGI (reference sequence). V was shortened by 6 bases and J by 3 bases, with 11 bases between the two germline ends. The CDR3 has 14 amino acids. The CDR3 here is CASSPSVANEKLFF. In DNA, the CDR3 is TGTGCCAGCAGCCCGAGTGTTGCTAATGAAAAACTGTTTTTT.

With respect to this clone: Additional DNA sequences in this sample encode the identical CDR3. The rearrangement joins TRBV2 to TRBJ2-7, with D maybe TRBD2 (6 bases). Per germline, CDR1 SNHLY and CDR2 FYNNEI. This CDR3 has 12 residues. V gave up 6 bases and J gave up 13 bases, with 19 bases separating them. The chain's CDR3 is CASREGPGVHYF. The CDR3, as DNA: TGTGCCAGCAGGGAGGGACCAGGCGTCCACTACTTC.

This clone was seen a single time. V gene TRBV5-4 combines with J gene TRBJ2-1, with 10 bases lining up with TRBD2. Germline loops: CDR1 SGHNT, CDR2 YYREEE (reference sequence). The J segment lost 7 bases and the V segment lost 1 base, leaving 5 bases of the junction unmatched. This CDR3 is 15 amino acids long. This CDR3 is CASSLRAGGGNEQFF. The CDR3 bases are TGTGCCAGCAGCTTGCGAGCGGGAGGGGGGAATGAGCAGTTCTTC.

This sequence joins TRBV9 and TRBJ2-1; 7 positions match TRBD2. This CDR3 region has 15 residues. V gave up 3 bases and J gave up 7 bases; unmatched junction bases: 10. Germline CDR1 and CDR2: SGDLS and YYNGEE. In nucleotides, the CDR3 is TGTGCCAGCAGCGCCGAGCGGGGAAGGGATAATGAGCAGTTCTTC. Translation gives CASSAERGRDNEQFF.

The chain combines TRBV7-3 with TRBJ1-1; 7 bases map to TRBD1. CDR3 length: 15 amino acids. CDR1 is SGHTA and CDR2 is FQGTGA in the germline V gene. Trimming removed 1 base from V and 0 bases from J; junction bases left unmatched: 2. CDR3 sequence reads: CASSLNGQVNTEAFF. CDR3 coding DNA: TGTGCCAGCAGCTTAAATGGACAGGTGAACACTGAAGCTTTCTTT.

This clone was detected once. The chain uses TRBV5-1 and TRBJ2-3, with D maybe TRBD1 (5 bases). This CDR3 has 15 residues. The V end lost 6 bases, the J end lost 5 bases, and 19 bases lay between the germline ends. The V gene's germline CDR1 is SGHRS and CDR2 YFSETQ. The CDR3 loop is CASNGVAGFVDTQYF. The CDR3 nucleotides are TGCGCCAGCAATGGGGTGGCAGGGTTCGTAGATACGCAGTATTTT.

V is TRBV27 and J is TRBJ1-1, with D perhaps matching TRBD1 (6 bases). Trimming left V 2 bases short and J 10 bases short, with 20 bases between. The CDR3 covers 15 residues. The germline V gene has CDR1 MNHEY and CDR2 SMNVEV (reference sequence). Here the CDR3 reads CASSLRGGARVLAFF. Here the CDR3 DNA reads TGTGCCAGCAGTTTACGAGGGGGGGCGCGAGTATTAGCTTTCTTT.

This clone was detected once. CDR3 protein: CASSYLPGTGSGYTF. In DNA form, the CDR3 reads TGCGCCAGCAGCTACCTCCCTGGGACAGGTAGCGGCTACACCTTC. The chain has TRBV5-1 and TRBJ1-2; 8 nucleotides line up with TRBD1. V lost 3 bases to trimming and J lost 8 bases; unmatched junction nucleotides: 12. The CDR3 runs 15 residues. Germline V gives CDR1 SGHRS, CDR2 YFSETQ.

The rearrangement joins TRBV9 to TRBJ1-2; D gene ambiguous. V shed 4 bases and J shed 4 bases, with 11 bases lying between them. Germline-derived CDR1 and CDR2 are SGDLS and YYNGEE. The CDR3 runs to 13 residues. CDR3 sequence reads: CASSFQTGYGYTF. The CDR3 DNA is TGTGCCAGCAGCTTCCAGACGGGCTATGGCTACACCTTC.

CDR3 in DNA: TGTGCCAGCAGCTTGTACCGGGACAGGGGTGTCGAGCAGTACTTC. Translating it yields CASSLYRDRGVEQYF. This chain uses TRBV5-6 with TRBJ2-5; 10 nucleotides line up with TRBD1. The J call is doubtful: the DNA matches TRBJ2-7 better. This CDR3 region has 15 residues. Germline CDR1 and CDR2: SGHDT and YYEEEE.

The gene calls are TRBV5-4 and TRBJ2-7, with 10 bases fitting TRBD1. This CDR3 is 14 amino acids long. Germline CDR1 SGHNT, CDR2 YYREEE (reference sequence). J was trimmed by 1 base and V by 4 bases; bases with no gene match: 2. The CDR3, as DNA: TGTGCCAGCAGCCGGGACAGGGGATCCTACGAGCAGTACTTC. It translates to CASSRDRGSYEQYF.

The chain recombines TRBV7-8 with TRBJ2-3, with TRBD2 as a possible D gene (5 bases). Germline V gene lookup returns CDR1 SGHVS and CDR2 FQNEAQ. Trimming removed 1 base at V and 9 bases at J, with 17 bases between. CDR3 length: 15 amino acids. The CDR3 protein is CASSLVDLAGVTQYF. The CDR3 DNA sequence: TGTGCCAGCAGCTTAGTGGACCTGGCGGGCGTCACGCAGTATTTT.

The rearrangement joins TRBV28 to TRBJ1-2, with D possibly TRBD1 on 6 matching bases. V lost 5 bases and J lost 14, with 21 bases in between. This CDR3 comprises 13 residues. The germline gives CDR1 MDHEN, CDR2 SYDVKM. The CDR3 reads CASSQTIQGIWTF. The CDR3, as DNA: TGTGCCAGCAGTCAAACAATACAGGGCATATGGACCTTC.

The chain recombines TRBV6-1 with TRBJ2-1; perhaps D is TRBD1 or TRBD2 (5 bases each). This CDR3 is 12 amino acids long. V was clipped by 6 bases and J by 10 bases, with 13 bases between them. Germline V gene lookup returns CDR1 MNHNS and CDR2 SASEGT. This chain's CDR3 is CASRLGTAEQFF. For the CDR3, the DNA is TGTGCCAGCAGACTCGGGACGGCGGAGCAGTTCTTC.

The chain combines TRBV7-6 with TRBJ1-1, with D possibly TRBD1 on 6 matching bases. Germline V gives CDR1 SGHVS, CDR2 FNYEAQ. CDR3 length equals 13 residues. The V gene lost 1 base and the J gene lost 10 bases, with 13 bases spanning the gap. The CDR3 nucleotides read TGTGCCAGCAGCTTAGGAACAGGGCCCGCAGCTTTCTTT. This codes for CASSLGTGPAAFF.

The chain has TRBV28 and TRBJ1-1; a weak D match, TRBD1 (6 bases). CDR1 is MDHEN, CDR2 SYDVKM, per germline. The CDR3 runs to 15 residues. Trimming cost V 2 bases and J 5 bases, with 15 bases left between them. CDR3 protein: CASSLPGASSTEAFF. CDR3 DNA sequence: TGTGCCAGCAGTTTACCGGGGGCGTCTAGTACTGAAGCTTTCTTT.